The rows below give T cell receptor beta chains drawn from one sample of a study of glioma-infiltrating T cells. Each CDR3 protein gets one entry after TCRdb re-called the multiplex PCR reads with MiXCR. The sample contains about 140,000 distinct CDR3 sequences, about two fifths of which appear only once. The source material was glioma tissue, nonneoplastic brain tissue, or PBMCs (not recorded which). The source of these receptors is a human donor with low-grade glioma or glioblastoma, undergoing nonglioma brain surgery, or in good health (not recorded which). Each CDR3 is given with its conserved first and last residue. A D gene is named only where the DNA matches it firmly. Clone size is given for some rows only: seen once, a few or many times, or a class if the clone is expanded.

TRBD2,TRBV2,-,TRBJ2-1,CASSLGLAGADEQFF,TGTGCCAGCAGTCTGGGACTAGCGGGGGCGGATGAGCAGTTCTTC
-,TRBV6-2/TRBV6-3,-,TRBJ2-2,CASSYDRAGTGELFF,TGTGCCAGCAGTTACGACAGGGCGGGAACCGGGGAGCTGTTTTTT
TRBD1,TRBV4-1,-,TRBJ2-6,CASSQEGQGIIAGANVLTF,TGCGCCAGCAGCCAAGAGGGACAGGGTATCATTGCTGGGGCCAACGTCCTGACTTTC
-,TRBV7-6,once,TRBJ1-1,CTSSLEGGMNTEAFF,TGTACCAGCAGCTTAGAAGGGGGGATGAACACTGAAGCTTTCTTT
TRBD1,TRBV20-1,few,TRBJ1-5,CSALGQGTEQPQHF,TGCAGTGCTTTAGGACAGGGCACGGAACAGCCCCAGCATTTT
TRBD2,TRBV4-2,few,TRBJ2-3,CASSQDLAGASTDTQYF,TGTGCCAGCAGCCAAGACCTAGCGGGGGCCTCCACAGATACGCAGTATTTT
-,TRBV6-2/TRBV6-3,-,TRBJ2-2,CASRKRGRTGELFF,TGTGCCAGCAGAAAACGGGGGAGAACCGGGGAGCTGTTTTTT
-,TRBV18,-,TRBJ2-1,CASSPRLGGAEQFF,TGTGCCAGCTCACCACGACTAGGTGGCGCTGAGCAGTTCTTC
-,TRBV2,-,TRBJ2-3,CASSGLTSTDTQYF,TGTGCCAGCAGCGGACTAACCAGCACAGATACGCAGTATTTT
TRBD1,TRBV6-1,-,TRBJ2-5,CASSRKPGQGETQYF,TGTGCCAGCAGCCGCAAGCCGGGACAGGGTGAGACCCAGTACTTC
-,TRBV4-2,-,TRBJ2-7,CASSHGTGTTYEQYF,TGTGCCAGCAGCCATGGTACCGGGACAACCTACGAGCAGTACTTC
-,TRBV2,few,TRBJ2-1,CASHEGGRNNEQFF,TGTGCCAGCCATGAAGGGGGGCGCAACAATGAGCAGTTCTTC
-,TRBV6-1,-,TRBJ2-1,CASTDGARGLNEQFF,TGTGCCAGCACCGACGGGGCTCGGGGACTGAATGAGCAGTTCTTC
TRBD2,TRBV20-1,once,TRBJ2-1,CSALTKAGVGSYNEQFF,TGCAGTGCCCTAACAAAAGCGGGAGTCGGGTCCTACAATGAGCAGTTCTTC
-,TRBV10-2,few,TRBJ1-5,CASSRDNSNQPQHF,TGCGCCAGCAGCCGGGACAATAGCAATCAGCCCCAGCATTTT
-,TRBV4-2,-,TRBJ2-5,CASSQEASEETQYF,TGTGCCAGCAGCCAAGAAGCTAGCGAAGAGACCCAGTACTTC
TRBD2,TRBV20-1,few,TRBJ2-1,CSARLGEFIAGEQFF,TGCAGTGCTAGACTAGGGGAATTTATAGCGGGAGAGCAGTTCTTC
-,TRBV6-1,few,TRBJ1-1,CAGRDTMNTEAFF,TGTGCCGGCCGGGACACAATGAACACTGAAGCTTTCTTT
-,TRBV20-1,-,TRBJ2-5,CSVTGRRQETQYF,TGCAGTGTTACAGGACGAAGACAAGAGACCCAGTACTTC
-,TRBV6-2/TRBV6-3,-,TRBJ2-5,CASSYFYVRDTKETQYF,TGTGCCAGCAGTTACTTCTATGTCCGGGACACAAAAGAGACCCAGTACTTC
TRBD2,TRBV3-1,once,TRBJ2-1,CASSSLAGSSYNEQFF,TGTGCCAGCAGCTCACTAGCGGGGAGCTCCTACAATGAGCAGTTCTTC
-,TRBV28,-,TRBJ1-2,CASSFLDGYTF,TGTGCCAGCAGTTTCCTGGATGGCTACACCTTC
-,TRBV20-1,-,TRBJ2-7,CSANGVYEQYF,TGCAGTGCTAACGGAGTCTACGAGCAGTACTTC
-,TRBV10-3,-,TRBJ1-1,CAISESRGQSFF,TGTGCCATCAGTGAGTCTCGGGGGCAAAGCTTCTTT
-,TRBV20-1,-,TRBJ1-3,CSARDPDSGNTIYF,TGCAGTGCTAGAGATCCGGATTCCGGAAACACCATATATTTT
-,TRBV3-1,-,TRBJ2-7,CASSQLYEQYF,TGTGCCAGCAGCCAACTCTACGAGCAGTACTTC
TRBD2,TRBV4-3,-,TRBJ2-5,CASSQEGGKQETQYF,TGCGCCAGCAGCCAAGAGGGGGGGAAACAAGAGACCCAGTACTTC
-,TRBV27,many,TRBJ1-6,CASSFQQAYNSPLHF,TGTGCCAGCAGTTTTCAACAGGCCTATAATTCACCCCTCCACTTT
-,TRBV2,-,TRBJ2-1,CASRKGAGYNEQFF,TGTGCCAGCAGAAAGGGGGCGGGATACAATGAGCAGTTCTTC
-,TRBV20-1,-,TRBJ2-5,CSAQRPQGETQYF,TGCAGTGCCCAGCGCCCCCAAGGAGAGACCCAGTACTTC
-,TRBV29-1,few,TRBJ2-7,CSVSEGTYEQYF,TGCAGCGTTTCTGAGGGCACCTACGAGCAGTACTTC
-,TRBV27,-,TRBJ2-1,CASSWGAHNEQFF,TGTGCCAGCAGTTGGGGGGCGCACAATGAGCAGTTCTTC